This T cell receptor (beta chain) was observed in a study of T cells in Graves' hyperthyroidism and ophthalmopathy. Across the study: Peripheral blood draws took place at initial diagnosis, ahead of any treatment.

Diagnosis rested on symptoms, serum thyroxine and TRAb, thyroid ultrasound, and orbital computed tomography. The study collected blood at first hyperthyroidism diagnosis, before any ophthalmopathy symptoms arose. The PBMCs studied were ones that came from about 9.9 ml fresh peripheral blood. Amplification yielded TCR beta CDR3 regions, with RNA transcripts as the source. In the first-round RT-PCR of the TCR CDR3, the HTBI primer set was used. TCRdb used MiXCR to reprocess the multiplex PCR reads, holding one entry per CDR3 protein. In the table there are fewer than 450,000 distinct CDR3 sequences, roughly 17% of which are singletons. The source of this sequence is a woman aged 25 to 39 with Graves' hyperthyroidism that later progressed to Graves' ophthalmopathy. Sequencing was done on a sample of blood.

CDR3 sequence: CASSIKGAREKLFF. For the CDR3, the DNA is TGTGCCAGTAGTATTAAAGGGGCAAGGGAAAAACTGTTTTTT. The V call is TRBV19, the J call TRBJ1-4, with D possibly being TRBD1 (5 bases). V lost 3 bases and J lost 8, with 13 bases in between. The germline gives CDR1 LNHDA, CDR2 SQIVND (reference sequence). The CDR3 consists of 14 residues.